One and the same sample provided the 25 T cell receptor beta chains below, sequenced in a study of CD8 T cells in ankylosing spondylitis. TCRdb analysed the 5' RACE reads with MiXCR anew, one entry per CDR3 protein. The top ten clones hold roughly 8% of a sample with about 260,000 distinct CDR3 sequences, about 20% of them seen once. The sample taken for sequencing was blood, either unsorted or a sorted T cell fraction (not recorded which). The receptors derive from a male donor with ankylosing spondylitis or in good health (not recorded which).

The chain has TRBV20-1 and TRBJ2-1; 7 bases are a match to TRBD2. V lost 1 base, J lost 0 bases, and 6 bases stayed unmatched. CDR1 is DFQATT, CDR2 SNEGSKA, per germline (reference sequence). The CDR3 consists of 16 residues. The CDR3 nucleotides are TGCAGTGCTAGAGTTGTCGGCGGGGGCTCCTACAATGAGCAGTTCTTC. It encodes CSARVVGGGSYNEQFF.

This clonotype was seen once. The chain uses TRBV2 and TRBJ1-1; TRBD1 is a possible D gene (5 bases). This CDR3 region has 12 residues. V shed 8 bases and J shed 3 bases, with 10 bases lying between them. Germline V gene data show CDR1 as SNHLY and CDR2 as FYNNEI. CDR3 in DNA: TGTGCCAGCGGGGGGGGGGACACTGAAGCTTTCTTT. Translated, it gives CASGGGDTEAFF.

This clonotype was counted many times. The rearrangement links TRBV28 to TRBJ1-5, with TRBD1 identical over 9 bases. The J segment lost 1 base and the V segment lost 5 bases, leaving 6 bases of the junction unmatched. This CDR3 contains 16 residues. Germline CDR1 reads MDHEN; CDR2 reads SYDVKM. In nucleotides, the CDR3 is TGTGCCAGCAGTAACCCCGGGACAGGGAGCAATCAGCCCCAGCATTTT. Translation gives CASSNPGTGSNQPQHF.

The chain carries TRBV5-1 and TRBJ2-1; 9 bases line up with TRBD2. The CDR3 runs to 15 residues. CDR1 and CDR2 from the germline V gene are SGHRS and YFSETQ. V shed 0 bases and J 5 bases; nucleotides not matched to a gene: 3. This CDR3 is CASSLVLAGNNEQFF. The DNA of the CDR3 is TGCGCCAGCAGCTTGGTCCTAGCGGGAAACAATGAGCAGTTCTTC.

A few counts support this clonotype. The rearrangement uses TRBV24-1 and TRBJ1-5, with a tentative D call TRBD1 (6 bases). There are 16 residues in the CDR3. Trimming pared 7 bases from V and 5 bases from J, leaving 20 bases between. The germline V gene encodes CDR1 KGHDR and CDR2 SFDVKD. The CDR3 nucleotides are TGTGCCACCAGCGGGGGGGGCTCCGGGACTTATCAGCCCCAGCATTTT. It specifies CATSGGGSGTYQPQHF.

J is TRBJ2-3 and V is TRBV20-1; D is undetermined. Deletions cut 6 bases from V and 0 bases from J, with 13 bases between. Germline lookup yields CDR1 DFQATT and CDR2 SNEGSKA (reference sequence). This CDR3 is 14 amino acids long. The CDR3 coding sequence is TGCAGTGCGCGGCGGAGCCCTAGCACAGATACGCAGTATTTT. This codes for CSARRSPSTDTQYF.

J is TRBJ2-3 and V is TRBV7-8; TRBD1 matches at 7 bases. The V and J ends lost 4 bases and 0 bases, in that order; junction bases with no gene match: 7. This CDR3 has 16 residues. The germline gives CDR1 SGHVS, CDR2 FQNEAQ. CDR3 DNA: TGTGCCAGCAGCTACCTGAAGGGGGCTAGCACAGATACGCAGTATTTT. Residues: CASSYLKGASTDTQYF.

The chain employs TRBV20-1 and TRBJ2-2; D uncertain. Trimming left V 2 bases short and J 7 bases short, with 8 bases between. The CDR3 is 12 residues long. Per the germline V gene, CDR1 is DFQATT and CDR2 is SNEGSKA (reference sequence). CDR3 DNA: TGCAGTGCTAGACTCCCCGACGGGGAGCTGTTTTTT. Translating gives CSARLPDGELFF.

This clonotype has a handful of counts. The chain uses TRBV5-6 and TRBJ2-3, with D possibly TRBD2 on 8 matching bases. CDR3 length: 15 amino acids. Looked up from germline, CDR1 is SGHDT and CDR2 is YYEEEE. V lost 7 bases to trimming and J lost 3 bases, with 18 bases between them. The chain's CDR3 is CASLGRGLGTDTQYF. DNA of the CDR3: TGTGCCAGCCTCGGGAGGGGGCTTGGGACAGATACGCAGTATTTT. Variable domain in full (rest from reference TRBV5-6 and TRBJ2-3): DAGVTQSPTHLIKTRGQQVTLRCSPKSGHDTVSWYQQALGQGPQFIFQYYEEEERQRGNFPDRFSGHQFPNYSSELNVNALLLGDSALYLCASLGRGLGTDTQYFGPGTRLTVL.

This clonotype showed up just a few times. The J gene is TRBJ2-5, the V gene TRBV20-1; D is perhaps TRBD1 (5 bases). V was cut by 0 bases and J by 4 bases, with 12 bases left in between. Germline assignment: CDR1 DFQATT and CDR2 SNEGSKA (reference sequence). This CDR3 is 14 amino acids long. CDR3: CSARDRRRGETQYF. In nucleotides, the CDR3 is TGCAGTGCTAGAGATCGGCGTAGGGGAGAGACCCAGTACTTC.

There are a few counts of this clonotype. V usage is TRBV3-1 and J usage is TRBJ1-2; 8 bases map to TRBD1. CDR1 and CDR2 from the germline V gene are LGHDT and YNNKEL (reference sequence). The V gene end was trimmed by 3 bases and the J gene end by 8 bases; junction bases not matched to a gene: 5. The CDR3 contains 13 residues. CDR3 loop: CASSQDRVKGYTF. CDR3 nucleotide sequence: TGTGCCAGCAGCCAGGACAGGGTTAAAGGCTACACCTTC.

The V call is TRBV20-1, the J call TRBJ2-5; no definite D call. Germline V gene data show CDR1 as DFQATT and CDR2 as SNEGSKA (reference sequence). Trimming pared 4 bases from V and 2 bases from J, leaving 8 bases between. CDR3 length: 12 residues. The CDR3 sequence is CSAMGRQETQYF. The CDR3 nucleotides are TGCAGTGCTATGGGCAGACAAGAGACCCAGTACTTC.

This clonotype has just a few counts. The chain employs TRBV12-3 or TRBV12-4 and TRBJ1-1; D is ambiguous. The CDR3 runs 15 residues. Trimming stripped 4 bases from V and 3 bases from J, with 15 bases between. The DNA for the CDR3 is TGTGCCAGCAGTTCCCGTGAAGTAGCCTACACTGAAGCTTTCTTT. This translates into CASSSREVAYTEAFF.

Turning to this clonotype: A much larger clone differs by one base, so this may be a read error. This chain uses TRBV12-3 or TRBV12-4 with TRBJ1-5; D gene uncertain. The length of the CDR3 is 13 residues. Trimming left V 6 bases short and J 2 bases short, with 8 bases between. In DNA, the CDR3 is TGTGCCAGCAGCCAATATGGCAATCAGCCCCAGCATTTT. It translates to CASSQYGNQPQHF.

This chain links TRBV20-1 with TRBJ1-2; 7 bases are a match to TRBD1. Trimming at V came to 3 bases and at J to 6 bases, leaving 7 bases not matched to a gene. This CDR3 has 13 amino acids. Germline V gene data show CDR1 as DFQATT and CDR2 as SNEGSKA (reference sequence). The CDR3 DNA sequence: TGCAGTGCTAGTGTGGGACAGAGTCATGGCTACACCTTC. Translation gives CSASVGQSHGYTF.

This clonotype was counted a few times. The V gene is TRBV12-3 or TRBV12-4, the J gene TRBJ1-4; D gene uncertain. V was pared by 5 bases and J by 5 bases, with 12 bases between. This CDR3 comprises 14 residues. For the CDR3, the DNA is TGTGCCAGCAGTCGCGGGAGGGTCAATGAAAAACTGTTTTTT. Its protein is CASSRGRVNEKLFF.

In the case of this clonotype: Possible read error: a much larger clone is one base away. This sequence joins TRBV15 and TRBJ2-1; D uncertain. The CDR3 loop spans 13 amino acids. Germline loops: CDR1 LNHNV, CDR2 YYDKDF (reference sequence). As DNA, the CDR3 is TGTGCCTCCAGCAGATCCCCGAACGATGAGCAGTTCTTC. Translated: CASSRSPNDEQFF.

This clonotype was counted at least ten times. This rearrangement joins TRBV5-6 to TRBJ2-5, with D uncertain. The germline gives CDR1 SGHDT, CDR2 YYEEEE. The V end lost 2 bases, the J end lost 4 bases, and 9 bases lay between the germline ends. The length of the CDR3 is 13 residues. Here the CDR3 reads CASSLRTGETQYF. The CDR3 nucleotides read TGTGCCAGCAGCTTAAGAACCGGAGAGACCCAGTACTTC.

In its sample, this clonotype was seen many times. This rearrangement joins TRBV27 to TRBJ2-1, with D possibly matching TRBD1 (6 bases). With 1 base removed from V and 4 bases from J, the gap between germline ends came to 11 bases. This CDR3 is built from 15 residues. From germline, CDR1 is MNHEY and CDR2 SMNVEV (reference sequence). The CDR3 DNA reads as TGTGCCAGCAGTTTATACGGACAGTCTTACAATGAGCAGTTCTTC. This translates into CASSLYGQSYNEQFF.

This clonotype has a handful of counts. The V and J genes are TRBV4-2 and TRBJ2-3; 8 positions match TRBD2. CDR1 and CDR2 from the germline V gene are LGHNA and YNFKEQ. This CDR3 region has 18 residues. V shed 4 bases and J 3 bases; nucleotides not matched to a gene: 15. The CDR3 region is CASSPSGAGARGTDTQYF. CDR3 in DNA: TGTGCCAGCAGCCCGTCGGGAGCGGGGGCCCGGGGAACAGATACGCAGTATTTT.

CDR3 nucleotides: TGTGCCATCAGTGCCCACGGCAGGGGGCGCAACGGTAATTCACCCCTCCACTTT. Its translation is CAISAHGRGRNGNSPLHF. The chain recombines TRBV10-3 with TRBJ1-6; the match to TRBD1 covers 8 bases. The CDR3 is 18 amino acids. V dropped 4 bases and J dropped 6; count of bases not matched to a gene: 14. Germline lookup yields CDR1 ENHRY and CDR2 SYGVKD.

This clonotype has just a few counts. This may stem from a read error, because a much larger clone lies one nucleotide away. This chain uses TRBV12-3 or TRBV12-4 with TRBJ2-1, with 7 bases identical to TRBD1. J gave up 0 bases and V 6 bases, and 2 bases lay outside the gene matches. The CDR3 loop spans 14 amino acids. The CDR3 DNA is TGTGCCAGCAGGACAGGGAGCTCCTACAATGAGCAGTTCTTC. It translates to CASRTGSSYNEQFF.

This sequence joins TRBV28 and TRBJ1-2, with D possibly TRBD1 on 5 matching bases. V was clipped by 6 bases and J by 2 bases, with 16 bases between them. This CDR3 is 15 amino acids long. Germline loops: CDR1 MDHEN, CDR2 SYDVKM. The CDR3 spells CASRGAGTLNYGYTF. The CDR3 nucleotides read TGTGCCAGCAGGGGAGCAGGGACCCTCAACTATGGCTACACCTTC.

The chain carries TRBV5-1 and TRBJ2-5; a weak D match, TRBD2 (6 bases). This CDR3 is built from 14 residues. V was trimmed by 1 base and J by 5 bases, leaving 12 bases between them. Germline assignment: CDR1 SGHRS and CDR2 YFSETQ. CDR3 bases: TGCGCCAGCAGCTTGTCGCGGGGCGGGGAGACCCAGTACTTC. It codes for CASSLSRGGETQYF.

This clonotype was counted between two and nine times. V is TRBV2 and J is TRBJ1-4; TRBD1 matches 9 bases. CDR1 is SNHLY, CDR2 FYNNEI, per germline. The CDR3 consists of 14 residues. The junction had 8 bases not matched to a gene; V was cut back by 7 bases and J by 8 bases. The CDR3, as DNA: TGTGCCAGCAAGTGGACAGGGGTGGAAGAAAAACTGTTTTTT. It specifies CASKWTGVEEKLFF. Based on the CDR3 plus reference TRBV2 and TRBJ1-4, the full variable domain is EPEVTQTPSHQVTQMGQEVILRCVPISNHLYFYWYRQILGQKVEFLVSFYNNEISEKSEIFDDQFSVERPDGSNFTLKIRSTKLEDSAMYFCASKWTGVEEKLFFGSGTQLSVL.